Following are 24 T cell receptor beta chains from one sample sequenced in a study of blood T cell repertoires in COVID-19. Produced via immunoSEQ multiplex PCR; TCRdb's table is partial and in-frame only. The table has fewer than 450,000 clones, over 75% seen once; the top ten hold roughly 2%. Specimen: PBMCs or T cells enriched from blood (not recorded which). These receptors all stem from a woman in her thirties or forties with acute COVID-19.

The chain carries TRBV7-7 and TRBJ2-5; 13 bases agree with TRBD2. Trimming at V came to 5 bases and at J to 3 bases, leaving 3 bases not matched to a gene. This CDR3 is 15 amino acids long. Germline V lookup: CDR1 SSHAT, CDR2 FNYEAQ (reference sequence). CDR3 sequence: CASSQGTSGKETQYF. Written as DNA, the CDR3 is TGTGCCAGCAGCCAAGGGACTAGCGGGAAAGAGACCCAGTACTTC.

The V gene is TRBV3-1 (or the pseudogene TRBV3-2), the J gene TRBJ2-7; 9 bases align to TRBD2. This CDR3 has 16 amino acids. The germline gives CDR1 LGHDT, CDR2 YNNKEL (reference sequence). Trimming took 2 bases from V and 0 from J; bases not matched to a gene: 5. The CDR3: CASSQPSGGRSYEQYF. The CDR3 bases are TGTGCCAGCAGCCAACCAAGCGGGGGGCGCTCCTACGAGCAGTACTTC.

A single count supports this clone. The chain uses TRBV6-5 and TRBJ1-5; D not resolved. The CDR3 has 14 amino acids. Germline V gene data show CDR1 as MNHEY and CDR2 as SVGAGI. V lost 0 bases and J lost 7, with 10 bases in between. CDR3 nucleotide sequence: TGTGCCAGCAGTTACTCACAGCGAGGGCAGCCCCAGCATTTT. This codes for CASSYSQRGQPQHF.

The V call is TRBV9, the J call TRBJ1-4; 7 nucleotides line up with TRBD1. The V and J ends lost 6 bases and 2 bases, in that order; junction bases with no gene match: 7. Germline assignment: CDR1 SGDLS and CDR2 YYNGEE. The CDR3 runs 15 residues. The CDR3 region has the DNA TGTGCCAGCACCCGAACGGGACAGACTAATGAAAAACTGTTTTTT. Translated: CASTRTGQTNEKLFF.

This clone was detected only once. This rearrangement joins TRBV18 to TRBJ1-1; D call uncertain. The germline gives CDR1 KGHSH, CDR2 LQKENI. Between the trimmed V and J ends, which lost 2 bases and 7 bases, there was a span of 17 bases. This CDR3 spans 15 amino acids. In DNA form, the CDR3 reads TGTGCCAGCTCACCAAAGAATTCTCCAGGCAATGAAGCTTTCTTT. Translation gives CASSPKNSPGNEAFF.

The chain couples TRBV2 to TRBJ1-4; 10 nucleotides line up with TRBD1. The CDR3 runs 14 residues. V lost 7 bases and J lost 7; bases outside the gene matches: 6. Germline loops: CDR1 SNHLY, CDR2 FYNNEI. This CDR3 reads CASNTGQGGEKLFF. The CDR3 coding sequence is TGTGCCAGCAACACTGGACAGGGGGGTGAAAAACTGTTTTTT.

V usage is TRBV10-2 and J usage is TRBJ2-1; TRBD2 matches 11 bases. With 7 bases clipped from V and 2 bases from J, the junction kept 13 bases outside the gene matches. Germline loops: CDR1 WSHSY, CDR2 SAAADI. The CDR3 contains 18 residues. CDR3: CASNPTSGASYTYNEQFF. CDR3 nucleotide sequence: TGCGCCAGCAATCCGACTAGCGGGGCCTCCTATACCTACAATGAGCAGTTCTTC.

The chain links TRBV25-1 to TRBJ1-5, with D possibly being TRBD1 (5 bases). The ends were cut back, 8 bases at V and 5 bases at J, with 19 bases in the middle. The CDR3 is 15 amino acids. Germline CDR1 MGHDK, CDR2 SYGVNS. For the CDR3, the DNA is TGTGCCAGCGCCCCGGGGGGAAGGGGACATCAGCCCCAGCATTTT. Its protein product is CASAPGGRGHQPQHF. The full variable domain, completed using reference TRBV25-1 and TRBJ1-5, is EADIYQTPRYLVIGTGKKITLECSQTMGHDKMYWYQQDPGMELHLIHYSYGVNSTEKGDLSSESTVSRIRTEHFPLTLESARPSHTSQYLCASAPGGRGHQPQHFGDGTRLSIL.

V is TRBV6-5 and J is TRBJ1-2; TRBD1 matches 8 bases. V lost 4 bases to trimming and J lost 2 bases; unmatched junction nucleotides: 9. This CDR3 is built from 16 residues. CDR1 is MNHEY, CDR2 SVGAGI, per germline. Written as DNA, the CDR3 is TGTGCCAGCAGTTTACCAATTAGACAGGGGAACTATGGCTACACCTTC. This gives the protein CASSLPIRQGNYGYTF.

This chain connects TRBV29-1 to TRBJ1-2, with a tentative D call TRBD1 (6 bases). V was trimmed by 6 bases and J by 4 bases, leaving 15 bases between them. CDR3 size: 13 residues. Per germline, CDR1 SQVTM and CDR2 ANQGSEA. CDR3 bases: TGCAGCGTCCAGGAGGACAGATCCTATGGCTACACCTTC. Its protein is CSVQEDRSYGYTF.

The chain recombines TRBV3-1 (or the pseudogene TRBV3-2) with TRBJ2-7, with 7 bases that match TRBD2. From germline, CDR1 is LGHDT and CDR2 YNNKEL (reference sequence). The junction had 6 bases not matched to a gene; V was cut back by 1 base and J by 6 bases. The CDR3 runs 14 residues. CDR3 in amino acids: CASSQGSGVTEQYF. The CDR3 coding sequence is TGTGCCAGCAGCCAAGGAAGCGGGGTTACCGAGCAGTACTTC.

The chain joins TRBV3-1 (or the pseudogene TRBV3-2) to TRBJ1-2; TRBD1 matches at 7 bases. Germline-derived CDR1 and CDR2 are LGHDT and YNNKEL (reference sequence). This CDR3 has 13 residues. Trimming cost V 4 bases and J 5 bases; bases outside gene matches: 4. CDR3 DNA sequence: TGTGCCAGCAGCCGGGGACAGCCTTATGGCTACACCTTC. Translation: CASSRGQPYGYTF.

As concerns this clone: The same CDR3 arises from other DNA sequences in this sample as well. The chain employs TRBV19 and TRBJ1-5; 7 nucleotides match TRBD1. The CDR3 runs to 14 residues. V was clipped by 3 bases and J by 2 bases; unmatched bases: 1. The germline CDR1 and CDR2 sequences are LNHDA and SQIVND (reference sequence). CDR3 amino acids: CASSIGQGNQPQHF. For the CDR3, the DNA is TGTGCCAGTAGTATTGGACAGGGCAATCAGCCCCAGCATTTT.

The J gene is TRBJ2-3, the V gene TRBV11-3; D remains unclear. This CDR3 region has 13 residues. V lost 6 bases to trimming and J lost 4 bases, with 11 bases between them. Germline CDR1 SGHNT, CDR2 YENEEA. The CDR3 protein is CASSSDRADTQYF. CDR3 in DNA: TGTGCCAGCAGTTCCGACCGGGCAGATACGCAGTATTTT.

This clone was counted a single time. The gene calls are TRBV19 and TRBJ2-1, with 9 bases that match TRBD2. The V and J ends lost 6 bases and 8 bases, in that order; junction bases with no gene match: 14. The germline V gene encodes CDR1 LNHDA and CDR2 SQIVND (reference sequence). The CDR3 has 16 residues. In DNA, the CDR3 is TGTGCCAGTAGCCCCTTCGGTAGCGGGGGTATCCATGAGCAGTTCTTC. The encoded protein is CASSPFGSGGIHEQFF.

The chain joins TRBV7-9 to TRBJ2-1, with a tentative D call TRBD1 (6 bases). Germline V gives CDR1 SEHNR, CDR2 FQNEAQ (reference sequence). Trimming removed 4 bases from V and 2 bases from J, with 24 bases in between. This CDR3 is 19 amino acids long. CDR3 residues: CASSSPWGQGYLPYNEQFF. Here the CDR3 DNA reads TGTGCCAGCAGCTCTCCATGGGGTCAGGGGTACCTACCCTACAATGAGCAGTTCTTC.

A single count supports this clone. The rearrangement joins TRBV10-3 to TRBJ1-4, with TRBD1 matching over 10 bases. The germline CDR1 and CDR2 sequences are ENHRY and SYGVKD. J was trimmed by 6 bases and V by 8 bases; bases with no gene match: 3. CDR3 length: 13 residues. The CDR3 sequence: CAIAGTGDEKLFF. CDR3 sequence (DNA): TGTGCCATCGCCGGGACAGGGGATGAAAAACTGTTTTTT.

This chain joins TRBV5-4 and TRBJ1-2; 7 bases are shared with TRBD1. The CDR3 is 15 amino acids. V lost 4 bases to trimming and J lost 2 bases; unmatched junction nucleotides: 8. Germline CDR1 SGHNT, CDR2 YYREEE (reference sequence). The chain's CDR3 is CASSKTGTLNYGYTF. Written as DNA, the CDR3 is TGTGCCAGCAGCAAGACAGGGACCCTCAACTATGGCTACACCTTC.

This chain joins TRBV19 and TRBJ2-1; 7 bases align to TRBD1. This CDR3 has 14 amino acids. J was trimmed by 9 bases and V by 5 bases; bases with no gene match: 10. Germline CDR1 is LNHDA and CDR2 is SQIVND (reference sequence). DNA of the CDR3: TGTGCCAGTAGTGGACTTGGAGGACAGGTTGAGCAGTTCTTC. Its translation is CASSGLGGQVEQFF. Full variable domain (remainder filled in from reference TRBV19 and TRBJ2-1): DGGITQSPKYLFRKEGQNVTLSCEQNLNHDAMYWYRQDPGQGLRLIYYSQIVNDFQKGDIAEGYSVSREKKESFPLTVTSAQKNPTAFYLCASSGLGGQVEQFFGPGTRLTVL.

V usage is TRBV20-1 and J usage is TRBJ2-4, with 7 bases that match TRBD1. The CDR3 contains 18 residues. J gave up 8 bases and V 3 bases, and 22 bases lay outside the gene matches. Germline CDR1 reads DFQATT; CDR2 reads SNEGSKA (reference sequence). In nucleotides, the CDR3 is TGCAGTGCTAGTGACCGACAGGGCGCCCAGGGTCCGTGGGACATTCAGTACTTC. Translation gives CSASDRQGAQGPWDIQYF.

The chain is built from TRBV6-5 and TRBJ2-7; 7 nucleotides match TRBD1. V shed 6 bases and J 3 bases; nucleotides not matched to a gene: 11. Germline CDR1 MNHEY, CDR2 SVGAGI. The CDR3 has 15 residues. As DNA, the CDR3 is TGTGCCAGCAGCCTCGATAGGGGGCAAGTCTACGAGCAGTACTTC. Translation gives CASSLDRGQVYEQYF.

The chain recombines TRBV6-5 with TRBJ2-1; maybe TRBD2 (6 bases). V gave up 3 bases and J gave up 3 bases, with 12 bases separating them. CDR3 length equals 15 residues. Germline V gives CDR1 MNHEY, CDR2 SVGAGI. Written as DNA, the CDR3 is TGTGCCAGCAGTTATGGCGGTAGCGGCTACAATGAGCAGTTCTTC. Translation gives CASSYGGSGYNEQFF.

The V and J genes are TRBV24-1 and TRBJ2-1; 8 bases are a match to TRBD1. This CDR3 has 17 residues. V dropped 5 bases and J dropped 6; count of bases not matched to a gene: 14. CDR1 KGHDR and CDR2 SFDVKD come from the germline V gene. CDR3: CATSGGSPGQDLNEQFF. DNA for the CDR3: TGTGCCACCAGTGGTGGGTCTCCGGGACAGGACCTCAATGAGCAGTTCTTC.

This rearrangement joins TRBV3-1 (or the pseudogene TRBV3-2) to TRBJ2-2; 7 positions match TRBD1. Germline V lookup: CDR1 LGHDT, CDR2 YNNKEL (reference sequence). Trimming cost V 5 bases and J 5 bases; bases outside gene matches: 5. This CDR3 has 14 residues. CDR3 bases: TGTGCCAGCAGCTACAACAGGGGAACCGGGGAGCTGTTTTTT. This gives the protein CASSYNRGTGELFF.